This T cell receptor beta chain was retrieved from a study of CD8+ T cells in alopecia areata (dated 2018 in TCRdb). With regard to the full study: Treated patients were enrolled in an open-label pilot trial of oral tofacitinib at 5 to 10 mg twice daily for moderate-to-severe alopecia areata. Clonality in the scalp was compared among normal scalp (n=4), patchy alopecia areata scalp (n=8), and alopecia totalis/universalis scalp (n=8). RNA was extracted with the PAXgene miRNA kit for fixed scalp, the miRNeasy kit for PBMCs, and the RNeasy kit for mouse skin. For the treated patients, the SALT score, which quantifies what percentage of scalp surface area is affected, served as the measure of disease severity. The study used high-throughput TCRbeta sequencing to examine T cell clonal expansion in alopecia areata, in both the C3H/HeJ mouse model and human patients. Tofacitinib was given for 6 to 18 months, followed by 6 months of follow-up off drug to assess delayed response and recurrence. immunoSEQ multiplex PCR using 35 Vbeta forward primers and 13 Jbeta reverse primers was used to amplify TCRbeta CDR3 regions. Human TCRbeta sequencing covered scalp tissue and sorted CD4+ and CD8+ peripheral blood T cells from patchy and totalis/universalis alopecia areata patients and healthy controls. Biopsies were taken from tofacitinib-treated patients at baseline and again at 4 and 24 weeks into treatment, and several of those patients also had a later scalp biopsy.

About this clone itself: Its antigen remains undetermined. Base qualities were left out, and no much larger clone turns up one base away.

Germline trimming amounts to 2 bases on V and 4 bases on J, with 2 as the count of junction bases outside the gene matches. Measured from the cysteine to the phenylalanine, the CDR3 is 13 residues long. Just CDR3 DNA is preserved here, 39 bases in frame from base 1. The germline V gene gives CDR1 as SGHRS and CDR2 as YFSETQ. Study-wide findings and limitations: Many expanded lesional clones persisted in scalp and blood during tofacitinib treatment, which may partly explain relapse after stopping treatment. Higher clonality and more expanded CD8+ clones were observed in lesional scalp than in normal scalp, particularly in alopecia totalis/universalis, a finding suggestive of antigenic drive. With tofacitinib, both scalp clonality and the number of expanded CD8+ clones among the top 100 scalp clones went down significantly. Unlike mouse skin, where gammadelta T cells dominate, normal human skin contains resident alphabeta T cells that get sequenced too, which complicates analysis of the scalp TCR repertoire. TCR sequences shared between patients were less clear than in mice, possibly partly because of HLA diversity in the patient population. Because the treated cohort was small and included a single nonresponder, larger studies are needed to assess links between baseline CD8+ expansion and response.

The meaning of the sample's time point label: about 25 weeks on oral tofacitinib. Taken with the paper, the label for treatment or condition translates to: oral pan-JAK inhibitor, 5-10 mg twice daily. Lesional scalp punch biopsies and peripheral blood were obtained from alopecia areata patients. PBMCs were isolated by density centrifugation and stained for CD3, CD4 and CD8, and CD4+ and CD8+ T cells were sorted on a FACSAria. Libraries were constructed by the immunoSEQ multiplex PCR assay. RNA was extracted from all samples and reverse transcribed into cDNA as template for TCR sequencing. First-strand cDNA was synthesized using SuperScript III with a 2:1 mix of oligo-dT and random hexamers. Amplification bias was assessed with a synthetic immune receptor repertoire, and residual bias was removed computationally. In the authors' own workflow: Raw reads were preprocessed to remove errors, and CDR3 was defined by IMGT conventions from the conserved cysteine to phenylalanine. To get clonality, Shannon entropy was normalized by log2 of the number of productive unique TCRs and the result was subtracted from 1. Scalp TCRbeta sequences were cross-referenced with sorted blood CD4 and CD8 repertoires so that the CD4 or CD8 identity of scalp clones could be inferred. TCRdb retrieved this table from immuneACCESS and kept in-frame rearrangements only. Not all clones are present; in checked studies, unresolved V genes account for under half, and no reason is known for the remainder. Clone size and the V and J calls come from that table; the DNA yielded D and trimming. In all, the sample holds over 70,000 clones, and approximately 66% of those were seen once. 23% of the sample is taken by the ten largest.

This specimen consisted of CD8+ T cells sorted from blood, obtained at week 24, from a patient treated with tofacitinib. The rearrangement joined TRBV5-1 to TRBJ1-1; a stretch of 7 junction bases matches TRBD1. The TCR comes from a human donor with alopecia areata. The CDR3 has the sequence CASSFSGGTEAFF. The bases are TGCGCCAGCAGCTTCTCAGGGGGCACTGAAGCTTTCTTT.